This TCR beta chain stems from a study of blood T cells in healthy people across ages. Overall study findings and caveats: TCR beta diversity per million T cells fell roughly linearly with age. Versus aged donors, long-lived donors had higher diversity and more naive CD4+ cells. The CMV status of each donor remained undetermined, and this could have confounded shifts in expanded clonotypes.

The CDR3 is made up of 16 amino acids. The germline V gene encodes CDR1 DFQATT and CDR2 SNEGSKA (reference sequence). Losses at the gene ends were 1 base for V and 3 bases for J; bases not matched to a gene: 9. The sample providers were healthy Caucasian people from Russia, aged roughly 6 to 95. It was with a sample-barcoded 5' primer and a J-beta primer mix that a second PCR of about 6 to 12 cycles was run. TCRdb redid the calling of the 5' RACE reads with MiXCR, one entry per CDR3 protein. The data contain some 1.7 million distinct CDR3 sequences, about 28% of them singletons. This clonotype was seen a few times. The antigen remains undetermined.

The chain is built from TRBV20-1 and TRBJ2-1; TRBD2 matches at 7 bases. Sequenced material: blood. This TCR came from a woman aged 30 to 39 in good health. CDR3: CSARAGSGGFYNEQFF. The CDR3, as DNA: TGCAGTGCTAGAGCGGGGTCGGGAGGATTCTACAATGAGCAGTTCTTC.